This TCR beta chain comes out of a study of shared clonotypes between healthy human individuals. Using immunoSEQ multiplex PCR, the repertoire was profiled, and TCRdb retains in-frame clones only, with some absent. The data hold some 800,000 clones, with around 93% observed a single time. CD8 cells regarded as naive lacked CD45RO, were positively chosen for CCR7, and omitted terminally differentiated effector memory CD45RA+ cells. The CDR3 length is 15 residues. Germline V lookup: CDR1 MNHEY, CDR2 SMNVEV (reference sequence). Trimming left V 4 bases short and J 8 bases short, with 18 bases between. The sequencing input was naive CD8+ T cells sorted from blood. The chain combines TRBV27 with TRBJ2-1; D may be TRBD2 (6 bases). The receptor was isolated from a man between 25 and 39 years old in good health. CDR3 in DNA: TGTGCCAGCAGTTCGGCCCGGGGTGGCGGGGATGAGCAGTTCTTC. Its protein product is CASSSARGGGDEQFF.